This TCR beta chain was profiled in a study of T cells in localized non-small cell lung cancer. Study-level points and caveats: T cell clonality was highest in uninvolved adjacent lung, above tumor.

Worth noting for this clone: Its specificity is unknown.

The germline V gene encodes CDR1 SEHNR and CDR2 FQNEAQ (reference sequence). CDR3 length: 14 residues. With 3 bases clipped from V and 4 bases from J, the junction kept 2 bases outside the gene matches. Only in-frame clones appear in the TCRdb table, and some are missing; sequencing was by immunoSEQ multiplex PCR. The sample has around 41,000 clones, approximately 84% seen once. The clonotype comes from a man aged 35 to 70 with stage I lung adenocarcinoma. The sample here was peripheral blood, taken before any cancer treatment. The chain uses TRBV7-9 and TRBJ2-7; 11 bases line up with TRBD1. DNA of the CDR3: TGTGCCAGCAGCTTCGGGACAGGGGGATACGAGCAGTACTTC. This sequence encodes CASSFGTGGYEQYF. The variable domain in full, with the rest retrieved from reference TRBV7-9 and TRBJ2-7, is DTGVSQNPRHKITKRGQNVTFRCDPISEHNRLYWYRQTLGQGPEFLTYFQNEAQLEKSRLLSDRFSAERPKGSFSTLEIQRTEQGDSAMYLCASSFGTGGYEQYFGPGTRLTVT.